This T cell receptor (beta chain) was sequenced in a study of cytomegalovirus exposure and HLA in healthy donors (dated by TCRdb to 2015 to 2018). About the study as a whole: According to an earlier analysis of 450 to 650 of the donors, about 170 million T cells yielded roughly 110 million unique TCR beta sequences and more than 250 Gb of sequence data. Among about 360 genotyped donors of the cohort, an average of about 240,000 unique TCR beta nucleotide sequences were sequenced per donor, 15% to 20% of them non-productive. Among the 398 genotyped donors, roughly 80% belonged to the genetic ancestry cluster associated with self-reported Caucasian donors. About five DR-DQ haplotypes were handled as single units for association and clustering because linkage in the cohort was strong. In the later analysis, no new phenotypic data were used to find candidate immune exposures; instead, reliance was placed on TCR beta sequences and their occurrence across donors. The study used immunosequencing to profile the T cell repertoires of more than 650 subjects and linked those repertoires to cytomegalovirus serostatus. To decide whether each TCR beta V gene segment behaved as functional or pseudogenic, an earlier analysis of some 540 of the donors relied on high-throughput TCR beta sequencing. Typing coverage varied by locus: roughly 629-630 donors for A, B, C, DRB1 and DQB1; roughly 520 for DQA1; about 600 for DPA1; fewer than 480 for DPB1. Both class I and class II loci were covered by HLA typing, at four-digit resolution. In a later genetic analysis, genome-wide SNP genotypes for 398 of the 666 donors were used, and that subset was treated as a discovery cohort. A later analysis re-examined previously published TCR beta repertoires from more than 650 donors and added high-resolution HLA genotyping to investigate patterns of TCR occurrence. The study was designed to test whether signatures of past pathogen exposure could be identified by cataloging public T cell receptors. Alongside the repertoire data, information on donor age, sex, ethnicity and CMV serostatus was compiled. Around 300 gigabases of sequencing data and around 87 million unique TCR sequences were included in an early release covering several hundred HLA-typed donors. To predict cytomegalovirus infection status, the study brought together high-throughput TCR immunosequencing, statistical association of individual TCRs with disease status, and machine learning. In addition to the first cohort of around 670 subjects, a separate validation cohort of approximately 110 different subjects was used. Every repertoire in the discovery cohort had been generated on one and the same sequencing platform. On the study overall, not on this receptor specifically: In a later analysis, the rate of TCR association differed among HLA loci, with DRB1 alleles having the most associated TCRs and HLA-C alleles having the fewest. A further reported finding was that TCR beta sequences accurately predicted the HLA-A and HLA-B alleles for most subjects in the first cohort. HLA typing was unavailable for some donors at each locus, so association tests used only the typed subset. Across donors, most TCR sequences were observed very rarely, whereas some public TCRs were present in many individuals. The authors suggested that the approach could potentially be generalized to other disease states and immunological phenotypes. Most CMV-associated TCR beta chains appeared to be HLA-restricted in a later analysis, and the HLA associations seemed to be driven largely by CMV exposure. In a later genetic analysis, a missense DCLRE1C variant was associated with V-gene and J-gene trimming of TCR beta chains, and the association was replicated in an independent cohort. At a false discovery rate of 0.05, a later analysis linked 15,000 to 20,000 TCR beta sequences to specific HLA alleles. In both the original and validation cohorts, the classifier was reported to diagnose cytomegalovirus status with high specificity and sensitivity. A few of the identified cytomegalovirus-associated TCR beta chains were confirmed in vitro to be specific for cytomegalovirus antigens. According to a later genetic analysis, donors in an Asian-associated ancestry cluster had fewer N-insertions in productive TCRs than the approximately 610-donor mean. The cohort was sequenced for TCR beta chains only, and without alpha or paired-chain data the features that could be detected were limited. When HLA alleles, especially DR and DQ, strongly co-occurred, TCR associations were difficult to assign to individual alleles. Around 16 rarely observed V segments, including chromosome 9 orphons, were excluded from the earlier analysis of some 590 of the donors because counts were too low. The only immune exposure information available for the cohort was CMV serostatus. Sequencing depth was assumed to be roughly uniform across donors in the presence/absence analyses, though that assumption may not hold. In a later analysis, several top co-occurrence clusters were reported to appear linked to parvovirus B19, influenza, CMV and Epstein-Barr virus. In a later analysis, HLA-associated TCR beta chains showed more clonal expansion and lower generation probabilities than non-associated chains that were equally common. The study listed 164 TCR beta chains as associated with cytomegalovirus. In an earlier analysis of some 540 of the donors, most TCR beta V segments appeared in productive rearrangements about 87% or about 30% of the time, broadly matching IMGT annotations. Correlated functional status among segregating V segments might reflect linkage disequilibrium, but an unknown experimental factor could not be ruled out. A group of highly shared sequence variants was considered likely to be a technical artifact of the sequencing pipeline.

Libraries were constructed by the immunoSEQ multiplex PCR assay. For the multiplex PCR, a mixture combining 60 forward primers for TCR Vbeta segments and 13 reverse primers for TCR Jbeta segments was used. Amplification of the CDR3 region of rearranged TCR beta genes was performed with a multiplex PCR assay on genomic DNA. Amplified TCR beta libraries were sequenced as 87-base-pair reads on the Illumina HiSeq System. Concerning the study's data processing: In a later analysis, approximately 74 million unique TCR beta chains were counted across the approximately 640 repertoires, and roughly 11 million of these chains were shared by at least two donors. Raw reads were error-corrected and collapsed into unique sequences by a nearest-neighbor algorithm in which closely related sequences were merged to remove PCR and sequencing errors. V, D and J gene segments were assigned by aligning CDR3 sequences to IMGT reference sequences. For a sequence to be retained, a match of at least six nucleotides was required to both a V gene segment and a J gene segment. Rearrangements were classified as productive when the CDR3 lacked stop codons and remained in frame with V and J, and all other rearrangements were classified as non-productive. CDR3 was defined according to IMGT convention as the region running from the second conserved V-encoded cysteine to the conserved J-encoded phenylalanine. In an earlier analysis of some 550 of the donors, sequences lacking an unambiguous match to a single V gene segment were excluded. An earlier analysis of 587 of the donors called V segments functional above 56.7% productive rearrangements and segregating when the between-donor standard deviation exceeded 5%. A statistical classification framework was built for diagnosing cytomegalovirus status from the catalog of TCR beta chain sequences. A later analysis assigned V and J genes by comparing TCR nucleotide sequences with IMGT/GENE-DB human TR gene sequences. In a later analysis, CDR3 sequences and most-parsimonious VDJ recombination scenarios were assigned using the TCRdist pipeline. A later analysis defined each TCR beta chain by its CDR3 amino acid sequence plus V-gene family, and excluded reads lacking a unique V-gene family. To address suspected cross-contamination and a sequencing artifact, a later analysis removed around 590 highly shared, low-generation-probability nucleotide sequences. In a later analysis, a clonal expansion index for each public chain was calculated from normalized within-repertoire ranks of inferred template counts. A later analysis computed generation probabilities with a VDJ recombination model fitted to out-of-frame rearrangements, and checked the results against IGoR. In a later analysis, hypergeometric tests were used to score TCR-TCR, TCR-HLA and TCR-CMV co-occurrence, with a repertoire-size bias correction applied to TCR pairs. A later analysis estimated false discovery rates by permuting HLA or CMV assignments 20 times. In a later analysis, co-occurring TCRs were grouped using DBSCAN, with TCRdist sequence similarity added in when clustering inside HLA-allele-positive subsets. For co-occurrence clustering, repertoires with fewer than 30,000 or more than 120,000 public chains were excluded, along with 5 or 6 repertoires with anomalous nucleotide sharing. The clones in this table, taken by TCRdb from immuneACCESS, are in-frame only. Not every clone is retained; where verified, under half of the shortfall comes from an unresolved V gene, and the cause of the rest is unknown. That table gives V, J and clone size, and the DNA gave D and trimming. Counted in this sample were 85,000 to 100,000 clones; about 75% of them appeared once. About 7% of the sample goes to the ten largest clones.

The cohort was made up of under 800 healthy bone marrow donors. Cohort members were all nominally healthy when sampled, although unrecorded immune exposures were likely present. The donor tested CMV seropositive and was one of the 289 seropositive cohort members. Each donor provided a peripheral blood sample, and peripheral blood mononuclear cells were used for TCR beta sequencing. The Qiagen DNeasy Blood Extraction Kit was used to extract genomic DNA from the blood cell samples. Comment on this clone: Its cognate antigen has yet to be identified. Base qualities are missing; no much larger clone stands one base away.

The sequencing input was PBMCs. This TCR derives from a man aged 35-49 years in good health and CMV-seropositive.

CDR3 protein: CASSSSGEGEQFF. The sequenced DNA is TGTGCCAGCAGCTCTAGCGGGGAGGGTGAGCAGTTCTTC. Recombination connected TRBV7-3 to TRBJ2-1; TRBD2 matches 9 bases in the middle. Germline trimming: 4 bases from V, 9 bases from J; junction bases outside gene matches: 4. The germline V gene sets CDR1 to SGHTA and CDR2 to FQGTGA. The CDR3 spans 13 residues, from the cysteine through the phenylalanine. The DNA shown is the 39-base CDR3, in frame from base 1.